A selection of T cell receptor beta chains follows, all from one sample in a study of response to subunit inactivated influenza vaccine. TCRdb itself ran the RT-PCR reads through MiXCR, one entry per CDR3 protein. The table lists hundreds of thousands of distinct CDR3 sequences, over 11% of them singletons, with less than 7% in the top ten. The specimen was PBMCs from blood, collected around two weeks before vaccination. These TCRs come from a man aged 50 to 59 who received an inactivated influenza vaccine. Both conserved end residues are part of each CDR3. D genes are given only for firm matches. Size is omitted from some rows. Given values are once, few, many or a class for expanded clones.

>few|TRBV20-1|.|TRBJ1-2
TGCAGTCCCCCGGTCTTAGCCTCCTCGGTAGGCTATGGCTACACCTTC
CSPPVLASSVGYGYTF
>.|TRBV30|.|TRBJ2-1
TGTGCCTGGAGTGGGGGGGGCGCCAGCTCCTACAATGAGCAGTTCTTC
CAWSGGGASSYNEQFF
>.|TRBV12-3/TRBV12-4|.|TRBJ1-3
TGTGCCAGCAGTTGGACAGCTTCAGGAAACACCATATATTTT
CASSWTASGNTIYF
>few|TRBV9|.|TRBJ2-3
TGTGCCAGCAGCGCCCGGGGGTTAAGCGGTACGCAGTATTTT
CASSARGLSGTQYF
>.|TRBV7-9|.|TRBJ2-2
TGTGCCAGCAGCTCTGAGGTGGGGACCGAGTACGGGGAGCTGTTTTTT
CASSSEVGTEYGELFF
>few|TRBV7-7|.|TRBJ2-3
TGTGCCAGCAGTGTGTTCGGCACAGATACGCAGTATTTT
CASSVFGTDTQYF
>.|TRBV18|.|TRBJ2-1
TGTGCCAGCTCACCACCTAGCGACAATGAGCAGTTCTTC
CASSPPSDNEQFF
>few|TRBV5-8|.|TRBJ2-1
TGTGCCAGCAGCCGTACACAAAACTCCTACAATGAGCAGTTCTTC
CASSRTQNSYNEQFF
>.|TRBV5-1|TRBD2|TRBJ2-7
TGCGCCAGCAGCTGGAGTAGCGGGAGCTACGAGCAGTACTTC
CASSWSSGSYEQYF
>many|TRBV11-2|TRBD2|TRBJ2-2
TGTGCCAGCAGCTTTCATCCGGGACTAGTATCCGGGGAGCTGTTTTTT
CASSFHPGLVSGELFF
>few|TRBV20-1|.|TRBJ1-2
TGCAGCCTTCCCCCTCCAGGGTTAATAGGTGGCTACACCTTC
CSLPPPGLIGGYTF
>many|TRBV20-1|.|TRBJ2-7
TGCAGTGCTAGAGATGGGCAAAGAGGTTCCCTCTACGAGCAGTACTTC
CSARDGQRGSLYEQYF
>.|TRBV24-1|.|TRBJ1-1
TGTGCCACCAGTGCAGGGACCCTCGCCTTCTTT
CATSAGTLAFF
>few|TRBV4-1|.|TRBJ1-4
TGCGCCAGCCGTCTAGACTTTACGACTAATGAAAAACTGTTTTTT
CASRLDFTTNEKLFF
>.|TRBV3-1|TRBD2|TRBJ2-3
TGTGCCAGCAGCCACGAGCTAGCGGGGGTATCCACAGATACGCAGTATTTT
CASSHELAGVSTDTQYF
>few|TRBV7-2|.|TRBJ1-2
TGTGCCAGCAGCCCCGACGGCTCTAACTATGGCTACACCTTC
CASSPDGSNYGYTF
>few|TRBV27|TRBD2|TRBJ2-7
TGTGCCAGCAGTTTGGGACTAGCGGGAGGCGAGCAGTACTTC
CASSLGLAGGEQYF
>few|TRBV6-2/TRBV6-3|.|TRBJ1-5
TGTGCCAGCAGCTACGGAGGGGGAGATCAGCCCCAGCATTTT
CASSYGGGDQPQHF
>.|TRBV7-9|.|TRBJ2-1
TGTGCCAGCAGCTCCATACTAGAGACCTACAATGAGCAGTTCTTC
CASSSILETYNEQFF
>.|TRBV5-1|.|TRBJ2-5
TGCGCCAGCAGCTTGTCGGTGACCCAAGAGACCCAGTACTTC
CASSLSVTQETQYF
>.|TRBV5-1|.|TRBJ2-5
TGCGCCAGCAGCCGGACCATGGGAGAGACCCAGTACTTC
CASSRTMGETQYF
>.|TRBV6-5|TRBD2|TRBJ2-5
TGTGCCAGCAGTCCCCGCGGGAGTCGGGACAGAACGGGACTAGCGGGAAAATTGGAGACCCAGTACTTC
CASSPRGSRDRTGLAGKLETQYF
>.|TRBV20-1|.|TRBJ2-1
TGCAGTGCTAGATTGGGGTTAGAGGAAAGGCAGTTCTTC
CSARLGLEERQFF
>many|TRBV10-3|TRBD2|TRBJ2-2
TGTGCCATCAGGAGGGGAGGACTAGCGGAGAACACCGGGGAGCTGTTTTTT
CAIRRGGLAENTGELFF
>few|TRBV29-1|.|TRBJ2-1
TGCAGCGTTGCGTGGGAAAACAGATACAATGAGCAGTTCTTC
CSVAWENRYNEQFF
>many|TRBV20-1|TRBD2|TRBJ2-1
TGCAGTGCTAGTAGCGGGGGACCCAATGAGCAGTTCTTC
CSASSGGPNEQFF
>.|TRBV6-4|TRBD2|TRBJ2-1
TGTGCCAGCAGTGACGGGGAGGGATTTGAGCAGTTCTTC
CASSDGEGFEQFF
>few|TRBV7-9|.|TRBJ1-3
TGTGCCAGCAGCCCGAGACAGCACTTACCTGGAAACACCATATATTTT
CASSPRQHLPGNTIYF
>.|TRBV6-1|TRBD1|TRBJ2-1
TGTGCCAGCATTCAGGACAGGGTGGGCAATGAGCAGTTCTTC
CASIQDRVGNEQFF
>.|TRBV6-5|.|TRBJ1-5
TGTGCCAGCAGTAAAGGGGAGGGGCGCTCCTATTTT
CASSKGEGRSYF
>many|TRBV10-1|.|TRBJ1-1
TGCGCCAGCAGTGAGTCGATTTCCGGGGACACTGAAGCTTTCTTT
CASSESISGDTEAFF
>many|TRBV5-1|TRBD1|TRBJ2-3
TGCGCCAGCAGCACGGGACAGCCCACAGATACGCAGTATTTT
CASSTGQPTDTQYF
>.|TRBV7-9|.|TRBJ2-7
TGTGCCAGCAGCTTAGTGATGGAACCCGAGCAGTACTTC
CASSLVMEPEQYF
>few|TRBV6-6|.|TRBJ2-1
TGTGCCAGCAAAGGGGCAGCGCCGGGTGAGCAGTTCTTC
CASKGAAPGEQFF
>many|TRBV7-9|.|TRBJ2-5
TGTGCCAGCAGCAAGAGACAGGGAGGAGAGACCCAGTACTTC
CASSKRQGGETQYF
>few|TRBV18|.|TRBJ2-1
TGTGCCAGCTCACCCGGGACACCGAGTTCGTACAATGAGCAGTTCTTC
CASSPGTPSSYNEQFF
>.|TRBV20-1|.|TRBJ2-3
TGCAGTGCTAGGGGGAGCAGGTATACGCAGTATTTT
CSARGSRYTQYF
>many|TRBV4-3|TRBD2|TRBJ2-4
TGCGCCAGCAGCCGAACGATAGCGGGAGGTTCGAACATTCAGTACTTC
CASSRTIAGGSNIQYF
>.|TRBV28|TRBD1|TRBJ2-5
TGTGCCAGCAGCCGAACACAGGGGGTGGGGGAGACCCAGTACTTC
CASSRTQGVGETQYF
>few|TRBV7-2|.|TRBJ1-1
TGTGCCAGCAGCTACCGACAGATAAACACTGAAGCTTTCTTT
CASSYRQINTEAFF
>many|TRBV5-1|.|TRBJ1-1
TGCGCCAGCAGCCATGGGGTCAGGAACACTGAAGCTTTCTTT
CASSHGVRNTEAFF
>many|TRBV4-2|.|TRBJ2-2
TGTGCCAGCAGCCAAGATCGAACTTCGAACACCGGGGAGCTGTTTTTT
CASSQDRTSNTGELFF
>.|TRBV11-2|.|TRBJ1-1
TGTGCCAGCAGACGGACGGACGGCGAAGCTTTCTTT
CASRRTDGEAFF
>.|TRBV7-9|.|TRBJ2-7
TGTGCCAGCAGCTCCCCGGGGCTCGGGCAGTACTTC
CASSSPGLGQYF
>.|TRBV7-9|TRBD2|TRBJ2-1
TGTGCCCCGGGGGGGCAAAATGAGCAGTTCTTC
CAPGGQNEQFF
>few|TRBV11-2|.|TRBJ2-3
TGTGCCAGCAGCTTTTCTTCAGGGGGCACAGATACGCAGTATTTT
CASSFSSGGTDTQYF
>.|TRBV20-1|.|TRBJ2-3
TGCAGTGCTAGGATACTAAAGGGGAGTGAACCAGATACGCAGTATTTT
CSARILKGSEPDTQYF
>.|TRBV6-1|.|TRBJ1-2
TGTGCCAGCAGCCCAACCCCGAAGGGCGGGGGCTACACCTTC
CASSPTPKGGGYTF
>.|TRBV20-1|TRBD2|TRBJ2-7
TGCAGTGCTAGCCTAGCGGGAGGTACCTACGAGCAGTACTTC
CSASLAGGTYEQYF
>many|TRBV12-3/TRBV12-4|.|TRBJ2-5
TGTGCCAGCAGTTTATCAGGGGGGGGCCTTGGTGCCCAGTACTTC
CASSLSGGGLGAQYF
>few|TRBV10-3|.|TRBJ1-2
TGTGCCATCAGTAATCAGACGGGTAGCTACTATGGCTACACCTTC
CAISNQTGSYYGYTF
>.|TRBV20-1|.|TRBJ2-1
TGCAGTGCTAGTAGGACTAATAATGAGCAGTTCTTC
CSASRTNNEQFF
>.|TRBV4-3|.|TRBJ1-1
TGCGCCAGCAGCCAAGATTGGGGGGTAATCCCTTTTTTGAACACTGAAGCTTTCTTT
CASSQDWGVIPFLNTEAFF
>few|TRBV7-2|.|TRBJ2-2
TGTGCCAGCAGCTTAGTCGGGGCAACCGGGGAGCTGTTTTTT
CASSLVGATGELFF
>.|TRBV18|TRBD1|TRBJ2-5
TGTGCCAGCTCACCGGACAGGAGAAAAGAGACCCAGTACTTC
CASSPDRRKETQYF
>.|TRBV5-1|.|TRBJ2-3
TGCGCCAGCAGCCGGTCTAGAGGCACAGATACGCAGTATTTT
CASSRSRGTDTQYF